This TCR beta chain was profiled in a study of blood T cell repertoires in COVID-19. The overall study: Spain, Italy and the United States supplied samples that represented acute and convalescent COVID-19.

Trimming cost V 2 bases and J 5 bases, with 9 bases left between them. The CDR3 loop spans 13 amino acids. Germline V gives CDR1 MNHNS, CDR2 SASEGT. The data were produced by immunoSEQ multiplex PCR, yet TCRdb's version contains in-frame clones alone and is incomplete. The sample carries around 150,000 clones, about 85% recorded once. The TCR was taken from a human donor with COVID-19, enrolled during active disease. The donor label of this sample is uncertain. This rearrangement joins TRBV6-1 to TRBJ2-5; unclear D gene. Specimen: peripheral blood. CDR3 amino acids: CASSERSSETQYF. The CDR3 DNA is TGTGCCAGCAGTGAAAGGAGTAGTGAGACCCAGTACTTC.